What follows are 13 T cell receptor beta chains derived from one specimen sequenced in a study of preoperative IRX-2 immunotherapy in early breast cancer (dated by TCRdb to about 2019). Receptor libraries were prepared by the immunoSEQ multiplex PCR assay. TCRdb re-hosts the immuneACCESS table, in-frame sequences only. Its copies lack some clones; in the studies checked, an unresolved V gene accounts for under half of them, and the cause for the rest is not known. The sample table lists some 99,000 clones, just over 85% of them with a count of one. Approximately 2% of the sample is taken by the ten largest. The treatment or condition label for this specimen denotes: preoperative locoregional IRX-2 cytokine immunotherapy. This sample comprised tumor tissue, obtained after IRX-2 immunotherapy. Every receptor here comes from a human donor with breast cancer.

The chain carries TRBV29-1 and TRBJ2-7; 9 nucleotides line up with TRBD1. The germline CDR1 and CDR2 sequences are SQVTM and ANQGSEA. Germline trimming cut 5 bases from V and 1 base from J; bases unmatched to any gene: 3. This CDR3 is 13 amino acids long. The CDR3 is CSVSDRGSYEQYF. In DNA, the CDR3 is TGCAGCGTTTCGGACAGGGGATCCTACGAGCAGTACTTC.

The table lists this clone with a few counts. This chain uses TRBV2 with TRBJ1-1, with D uncertain. The germline V gene has CDR1 SNHLY and CDR2 FYNNEI. This CDR3 comprises 13 residues. Trimming cost V 7 bases and J 0 bases, with 9 bases left between them. The CDR3 coding sequence is TGTGCCAGCACGGACGACATGAACACTGAAGCTTTCTTT. Amino acids: CASTDDMNTEAFF. Full variable domain (remainder filled in from reference TRBV2 and TRBJ1-1): EPEVTQTPSHQVTQMGQEVILRCVPISNHLYFYWYRQILGQKVEFLVSFYNNEISEKSEIFDDQFSVERPDGSNFTLKIRSTKLEDSAMYFCASTDDMNTEAFFGQGTRLTVV.

This clone appeared a single time. This rearrangement joins TRBV7-1 to TRBJ2-7; TRBD2 agrees at 7 bases. TRBV7-1 is an ORF, with its function uncertain. The J segment lost 4 bases and the V segment lost 4 bases, leaving 13 bases of the junction unmatched. This CDR3 contains 16 residues. The CDR3 region has the DNA TGTGCCAGCAGCTTAATGGCTAGCGGAGTAGCATACGAGCAGTACTTC. Translation gives CASSLMASGVAYEQYF.

V and J are TRBV15 and TRBJ2-1, with a weak D call TRBD2 (6 bases). Between the trimmed V and J ends, which lost 6 bases and 2 bases, there was a span of 14 bases. The length of the CDR3 is 15 residues. Looked up from germline, CDR1 is LNHNV and CDR2 is YYDKDF (reference sequence). The CDR3 protein is CATRIGAGTYNEQFF. For the CDR3, the DNA is TGTGCCACCAGGATTGGCGCGGGAACCTACAATGAGCAGTTCTTC.

This chain uses TRBV5-1 with TRBJ2-5, with a weak D call TRBD2 (6 bases). Trimming shortened V by 3 bases and J by 5 bases, and 14 bases separated the two germline ends. The germline gives CDR1 SGHRS, CDR2 YFSETQ. The CDR3 contains 14 residues. CDR3 residues: CASSSQAGWETQYF. The DNA of the CDR3 is TGCGCCAGCAGCTCCCAAGCGGGCTGGGAGACCCAGTACTTC.

This chain links TRBV28 with TRBJ2-3, with D uncertain. The CDR3 is 13 residues long. The V gene's germline CDR1 is MDHEN and CDR2 SYDVKM. V lost 5 bases, J lost 0 bases, and 6 bases lay in between. CDR3 bases: TGTGCCAGCAGTCATCCTAGCACAGATACGCAGTATTTT. The encoded protein is CASSHPSTDTQYF. The full variable domain, its missing parts supplied by reference TRBV28 and TRBJ2-3, is DVKVTQSSRYLVKRTGEKVFLECVQDMDHENMFWYRQDPGLGLRLIYFSYDVKMKEKGDIPEGYSVSREKKERFSLILESASTNQTSMYLCASSHPSTDTQYFGPGTRLTVL.

The gene calls are TRBV5-1 and TRBJ1-3; D remains unclear. Germline-derived CDR1 and CDR2 are SGHRS and YFSETQ. Trimming took 0 bases from V and 0 from J, leaving 10 bases between them. The CDR3 contains 16 residues. The CDR3 sequence: CASSLVGSYSGNTIYF. CDR3 DNA: TGCGCCAGCAGCTTGGTGGGTTCCTACTCTGGAAACACCATATATTTT.

The chain is built from TRBV11-3 and TRBJ2-7, with TRBD2 as a possible D gene (5 bases). The germline gives CDR1 SGHNT, CDR2 YENEEA. CDR3 length: 15 amino acids. The V end lost 2 bases, the J end lost 0 bases, and 11 bases lay between the germline ends. The CDR3 spells CASSLSPGSSYEQYF. CDR3 coding DNA: TGTGCCAGCAGCTTAAGTCCGGGGAGCTCCTACGAGCAGTACTTC.

V and J are TRBV19 and TRBJ2-7; TRBD1 matches 7 bases. Germline CDR1 and CDR2: LNHDA and SQIVND (reference sequence). J lost 5 bases, V lost 7 bases, and 8 bases had no gene match. The CDR3 loop spans 13 amino acids. The CDR3 loop is CASTPQGNDEQYF. In nucleotides, the CDR3 is TGTGCCAGTACCCCACAGGGGAATGACGAGCAGTACTTC.

This clone was seen once. The CDR3 sequence: CASSFQAGGPFEQFF. The CDR3 DNA follows: TGTGCCAGCAGCTTCCAAGCGGGAGGGCCATTTGAGCAGTTCTTC. The chain recombines TRBV7-1 with TRBJ2-1, with TRBD2 matching 10 bases. TRBV7-1 is assigned to the ORF class and has an uncertain function. CDR3 size: 15 residues. Trimming removed 4 bases from V and 9 bases from J; junction bases left unmatched: 9.

The V and J genes are TRBV25-1 and TRBJ1-3, with D perhaps TRBD1 (5 bases). The germline CDR1 and CDR2 sequences are MGHDK and SYGVNS. The CDR3 is 12 residues long. Trimming removed 6 bases from V and 12 bases from J, with 15 bases in between. In DNA, the CDR3 is TGTGCCAGCAGCCGGGACGGACTCATCATATATTTT. It specifies CASSRDGLIIYF.

This clone is termed medium-sized. The rearrangement links TRBV28 to TRBJ1-2, with D uncertain. The V and J ends lost 7 bases and 4 bases respectively, with 25 bases between them. CDR3 length: 17 amino acids. The germline gives CDR1 MDHEN, CDR2 SYDVKM. The CDR3 spells CASTTSPSQLLFYGYTF. CDR3 nucleotides: TGTGCCAGCACTACCTCACCAAGTCAACTACTTTTCTATGGCTACACCTTC.

The chain combines TRBV14 with TRBJ2-6; D not resolved. CDR1 is SGHDN, CDR2 FVKESK, per germline. The CDR3 is 13 residues long. V was trimmed by 9 bases and J by 4 bases, leaving 10 bases between them. CDR3 residues: CASGQPGANVLTF. The CDR3 DNA is TGTGCCAGTGGTCAACCGGGGGCCAACGTCCTGACTTTC.